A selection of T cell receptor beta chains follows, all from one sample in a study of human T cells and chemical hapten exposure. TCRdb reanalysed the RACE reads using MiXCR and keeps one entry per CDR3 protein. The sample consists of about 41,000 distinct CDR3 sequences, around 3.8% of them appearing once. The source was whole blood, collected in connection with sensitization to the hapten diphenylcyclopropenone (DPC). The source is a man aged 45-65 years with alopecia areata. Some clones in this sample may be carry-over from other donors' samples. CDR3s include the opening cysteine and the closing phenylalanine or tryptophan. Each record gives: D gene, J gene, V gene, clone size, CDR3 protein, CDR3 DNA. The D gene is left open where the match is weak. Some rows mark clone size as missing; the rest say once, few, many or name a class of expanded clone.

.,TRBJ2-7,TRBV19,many,CASSIDLTGGYEQYF,TGTGCCAGTAGTATAGACCTGACGGGTGGGTACGAGCAGTACTTC
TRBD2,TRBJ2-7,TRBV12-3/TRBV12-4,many,CASSLETSGSSGQYF,TGTGCCAGCAGTTTAGAGACTAGCGGGAGTAGCGGGCAGTACTTC
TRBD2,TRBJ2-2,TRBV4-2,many,CASSPSGRNTGELFF,TGTGCCAGCAGCCCAAGCGGGAGGAACACCGGGGAGCTGTTTTTT
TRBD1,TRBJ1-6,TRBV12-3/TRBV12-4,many,CASSMGQGNSPLHF,TGTGCCAGCAGCATGGGACAGGGTAATTCACCCCTCCACTTT
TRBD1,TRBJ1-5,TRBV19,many,CASSTRDRGFQPQHF,TGTGCCAGTAGTACCCGGGACAGGGGGTTCCAGCCCCAGCATTTT
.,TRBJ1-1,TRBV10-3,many,CAISDHSYNTEAFF,TGTGCCATCAGTGACCATAGCTACAACACTGAAGCTTTCTTT
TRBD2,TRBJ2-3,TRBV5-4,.,CASSSRGSGGISTQYF,TGTGCCAGCAGCTCTCGAGGTAGCGGGGGAATCAGTACGCAGTATTTT
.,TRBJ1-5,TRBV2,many,CASSERRQSRRPQHF,TGTGCCAGCAGTGAAAGGAGACAGAGTAGAAGGCCCCAGCATTTT
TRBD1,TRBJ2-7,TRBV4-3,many,CASSQDGGQGFHEQYF,TGCGCCAGCAGCCAAGATGGGGGACAGGGATTTCACGAGCAGTACTTC
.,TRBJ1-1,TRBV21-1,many,CASSKLGGKKTEAFF,TGTGCCAGCTCAAAGTTGGGCGGGAAAAAAACTGAAGCTTTCTTT
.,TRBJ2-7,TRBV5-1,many,CASSSGASGLSYEQYF,TGCGCCAGCAGCTCCGGTGCCAGCGGCCTCTCCTACGAGCAGTACTTC
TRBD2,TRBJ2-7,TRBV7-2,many,CASSLEASGRGYEQYF,TGTGCCAGCAGCTTAGAGGCTAGCGGGAGGGGTTACGAGCAGTACTTC
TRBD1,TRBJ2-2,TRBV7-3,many,CASSWTGENTGELFF,TGTGCCAGCAGCTGGACAGGGGAGAACACCGGGGAGCTGTTTTTT
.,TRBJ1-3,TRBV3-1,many,CASSQDGWQSSGNTIYF,TGTGCCAGCAGCCAAGATGGGTGGCAGAGCTCTGGAAACACCATATATTTT
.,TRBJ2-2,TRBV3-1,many,CASSQDLALPNTGELFF,TGTGCCAGCAGCCAAGATCTTGCTCTTCCGAACACCGGGGAGCTGTTTTTT
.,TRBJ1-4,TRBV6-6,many,CASSYSRGANEKLFF,TGTGCCAGCAGTTACTCAAGGGGAGCTAATGAAAAACTGTTTTTT
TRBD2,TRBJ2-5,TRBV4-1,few,CASSQDRGGRAETQYF,TGCGCCAGCAGCCAAGATCGGGGCGGGAGGGCGGAGACCCAGTACTTC
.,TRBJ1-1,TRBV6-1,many,CVCTEAFF,TGTGTATGCACTGAAGCTTTCTTT
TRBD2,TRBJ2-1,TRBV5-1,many,CASSSGLAENEQFF,TGCGCCAGCAGCTCGGGACTAGCGGAAAATGAGCAGTTCTTC
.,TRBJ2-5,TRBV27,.,CASSLLSGGLETQYF,TGTGCCAGCAGTTTATTATCAGGGGGGCTGGAGACCCAGTACTTC
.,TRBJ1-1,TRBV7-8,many,CASSQGTDRAFF,TGTGCCAGCAGCCAAGGAACCGATAGAGCTTTCTTT
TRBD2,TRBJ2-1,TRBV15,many,CATSSSGSSYNEQFF,TGTGCCACCAGCAGTAGCGGGAGCTCCTACAATGAGCAGTTCTTC
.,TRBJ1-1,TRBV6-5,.,CASSYVWGASTEAFF,TGTGCCAGCAGTTATGTTTGGGGGGCTAGCACTGAAGCTTTCTTT
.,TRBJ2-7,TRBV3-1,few,CASSQAGTPGTHRSYEQYF,TGTGCCAGCAGCCAAGCCGGAACACCCGGGACCCACCGGTCCTACGAGCAGTACTTC
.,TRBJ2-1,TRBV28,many,CASSLLGSSYNEQFF,TGTGCCAGCAGTTTATTGGGTAGCTCCTACAATGAGCAGTTCTTC
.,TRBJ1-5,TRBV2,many,CASSKGRVYQPQHF,TGTGCCAGCAGTAAAGGGAGGGTGTATCAGCCCCAGCATTTT
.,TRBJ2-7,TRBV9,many,CASSVEVGIYEQYF,TGTGCCAGCAGCGTAGAGGTAGGAATCTACGAGCAGTACTTC
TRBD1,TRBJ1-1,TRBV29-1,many,CSGGQGNTEAFF,TGCAGCGGCGGACAGGGGAACACTGAAGCTTTCTTT
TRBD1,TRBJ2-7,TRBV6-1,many,CASRRTGGSYEQYF,TGTGCCAGCAGGAGGACAGGGGGGTCCTACGAGCAGTACTTC
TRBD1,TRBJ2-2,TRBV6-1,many,CASRGGLTGELFF,TGTGCCAGCAGAGGGGGCCTCACCGGGGAGCTGTTTTTT
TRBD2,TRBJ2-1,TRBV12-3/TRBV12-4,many,CASSLGGRAFGNEQFF,TGTGCCAGCAGTTTAGGCGGGAGGGCCTTCGGCAATGAGCAGTTCTTC
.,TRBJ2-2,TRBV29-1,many,CSVAQGGTTGELFF,TGCAGCGTTGCCCAGGGTGGTACGACCGGGGAGCTGTTTTTT